This TCR beta chain comes out of a study of T cell responses to AZD1222 COVID-19 vaccine. Sequenced by immunoSEQ multiplex PCR; TCRdb stores in-frame clones only, minus some. The sample includes about 85,000 clones, about 85% seen only once; the top ten take 4.5% to 5%. V was trimmed by 3 bases and J by 0 bases, leaving 8 bases between them. The CDR3 consists of 15 residues. Germline V CDR1 and CDR2: SGHTA, FQGNSA. This sequence joins TRBV7-2 and TRBJ2-2; D remains ambiguous. This receptor was identified in an adult who received the AZD1222 COVID-19 vaccine. Sample: peripheral blood, taken 28 days after the second AZD1222 dose. The CDR3 here is CASSLGISNTGELFF. CDR3 bases: TGTGCCAGCAGCTTGGGCATTTCGAACACCGGGGAGCTGTTTTTT.